This TCR beta chain was profiled in a study of T-cell reconstitution after alpha-beta-depleted transplantation in children. Findings and limits, study-wide: Approximately two months post-transplant, alpha-beta T cells reportedly originated from several hundred expanded graft clones. T-cell counts and diversity were attributed mostly to newly produced T cells one year after transplant.

A library of TCRbeta sequences, prepared with unique molecular identifiers, was generated. TCRdb reprocessed the PCR reads with MiXCR, giving one entry per CDR3 protein. Among approximately 200,000 distinct CDR3 sequences listed, roughly 6.5% were seen once. The CDR3 length is 18 residues. Germline V gene data show CDR1 as DFQATT and CDR2 as SNEGSKA (reference sequence). V gave up 3 bases and J gave up 0 bases, with 18 bases separating them. This clonotype was seen a few times. Its antigen is not identified. The source material was PBMCs, sampled before TCRalphabeta/CD19-depleted stem cell transplant. The V gene is TRBV20-1, the J gene TRBJ1-6, with D maybe TRBD1 (5 bases). This TCR was recovered from a girl less than two years old with combined immunodeficiency, due to receive a stem cell transplant. The CDR3 DNA follows: TGCAGTGCTAGTCGACAGAAGACTACGAGCTCCTATAATTCACCCCTCCACTTT. Protein sequence: CSASRQKTTSSYNSPLHF.